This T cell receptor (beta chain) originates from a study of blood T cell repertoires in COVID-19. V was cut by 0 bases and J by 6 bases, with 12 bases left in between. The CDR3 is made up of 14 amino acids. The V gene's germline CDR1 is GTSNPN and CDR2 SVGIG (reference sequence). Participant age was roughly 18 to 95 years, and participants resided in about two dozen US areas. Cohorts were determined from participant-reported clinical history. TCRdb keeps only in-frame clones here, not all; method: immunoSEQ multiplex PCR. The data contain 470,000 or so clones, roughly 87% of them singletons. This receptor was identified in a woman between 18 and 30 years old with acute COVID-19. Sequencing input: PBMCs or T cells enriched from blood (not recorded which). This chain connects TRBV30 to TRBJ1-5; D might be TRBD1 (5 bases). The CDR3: CAWSVRDGGQPQHF. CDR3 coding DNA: TGTGCCTGGAGTGTTAGGGACGGGGGTCAGCCCCAGCATTTT.